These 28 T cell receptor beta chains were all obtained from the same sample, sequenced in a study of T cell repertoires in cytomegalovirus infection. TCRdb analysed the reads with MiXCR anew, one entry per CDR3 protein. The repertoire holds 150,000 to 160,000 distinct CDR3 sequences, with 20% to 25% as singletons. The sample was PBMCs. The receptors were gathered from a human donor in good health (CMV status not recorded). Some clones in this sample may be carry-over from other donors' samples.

This CDR3 reads CAISTGISYEQYF. The CDR3 nucleotides are TGTGCCATCTCTACAGGAATCTCCTACGAGCAGTACTTC. J is TRBJ2-7 and V is TRBV10-3; perhaps TRBD1 as D (5 bases). The CDR3 spans 13 residues. Trimming cost V 8 bases and J 0 bases, with 11 bases left between them. The germline V gene has CDR1 ENHRY and CDR2 SYGVKD.

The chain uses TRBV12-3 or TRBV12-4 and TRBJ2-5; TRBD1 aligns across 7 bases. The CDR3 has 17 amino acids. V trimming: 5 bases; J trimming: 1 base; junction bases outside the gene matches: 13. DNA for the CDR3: TGTGCCAGCAGTACCACCAAAACAGGGGCCACCCAAGAGACCCAGTACTTC. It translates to CASSTTKTGATQETQYF.

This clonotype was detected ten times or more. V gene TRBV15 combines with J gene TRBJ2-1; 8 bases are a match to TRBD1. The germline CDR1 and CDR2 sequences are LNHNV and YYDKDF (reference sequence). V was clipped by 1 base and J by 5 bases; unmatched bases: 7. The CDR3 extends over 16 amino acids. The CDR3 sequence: CATSRVTGDGNNEQFF. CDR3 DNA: TGTGCCACCAGCAGAGTGACAGGGGATGGGAACAATGAGCAGTTCTTC.

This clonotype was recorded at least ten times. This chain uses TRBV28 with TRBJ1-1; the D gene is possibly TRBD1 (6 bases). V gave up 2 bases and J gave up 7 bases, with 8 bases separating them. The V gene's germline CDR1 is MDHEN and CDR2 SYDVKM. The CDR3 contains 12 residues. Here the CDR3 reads CASSLGQFEAFF. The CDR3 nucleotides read TGTGCCAGCAGTTTAGGACAGTTTGAAGCTTTCTTT.

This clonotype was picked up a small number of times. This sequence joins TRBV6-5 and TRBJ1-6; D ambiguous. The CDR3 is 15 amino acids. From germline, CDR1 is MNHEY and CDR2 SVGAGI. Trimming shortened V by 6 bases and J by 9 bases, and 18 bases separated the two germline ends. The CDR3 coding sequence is TGTGCCAGCAGGGACGGACCGGCGGTAATTTCACCCCTCCACTTT. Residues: CASRDGPAVISPLHF.

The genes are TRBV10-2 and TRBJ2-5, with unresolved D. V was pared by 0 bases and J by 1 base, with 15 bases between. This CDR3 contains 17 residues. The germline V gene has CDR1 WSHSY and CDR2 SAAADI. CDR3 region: CASSESVWQVVQETQYF. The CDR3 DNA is TGCGCCAGCAGTGAGTCGGTTTGGCAGGTGGTCCAAGAGACCCAGTACTTC.

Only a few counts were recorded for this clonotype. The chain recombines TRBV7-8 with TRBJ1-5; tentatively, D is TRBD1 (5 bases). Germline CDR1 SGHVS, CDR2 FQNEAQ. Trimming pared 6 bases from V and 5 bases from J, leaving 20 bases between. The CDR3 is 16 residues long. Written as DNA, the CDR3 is TGTGCCAGCAGATCGGAAGGGGCGTTCGGTCATCAGCCCCAGCATTTT. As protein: CASRSEGAFGHQPQHF. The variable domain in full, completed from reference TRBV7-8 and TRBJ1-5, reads GAGVSQSPRYKVAKRGQDVALRCDPISGHVSLFWYQQALGQGPEFLTYFQNEAQLDKSGLPSDRFFAERPEGSVSTLKIQRTQQEDSAVYLCASRSEGAFGHQPQHFGDGTRLSIL.

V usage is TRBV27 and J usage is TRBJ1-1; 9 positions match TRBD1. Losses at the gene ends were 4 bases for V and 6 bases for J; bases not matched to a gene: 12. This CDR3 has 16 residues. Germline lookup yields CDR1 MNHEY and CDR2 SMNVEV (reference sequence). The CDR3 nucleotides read TGTGCCAGCAGTTCGTTGACCCTCGGGACAGGGCCTGAAGCTTTCTTT. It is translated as CASSSLTLGTGPEAFF.

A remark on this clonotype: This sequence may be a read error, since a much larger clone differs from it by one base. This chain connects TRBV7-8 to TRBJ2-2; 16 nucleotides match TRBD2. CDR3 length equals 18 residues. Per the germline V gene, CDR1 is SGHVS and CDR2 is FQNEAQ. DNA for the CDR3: TGTGCCAGCAGCCCGGGACTAGCGGGGGGGCCGGCGACCGGGGATCTGTTTTTT. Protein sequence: CASSPGLAGGPATGDLFF.

The CDR3 bases are TGTGCCAGCAGCTTAAGTTCGAGGAACTACGAGCAGTACTTC. Translation: CASSLSSRNYEQYF. V usage is TRBV7-8 and J usage is TRBJ2-7; D uncertain. Germline assignment: CDR1 SGHVS and CDR2 FQNEAQ. Trimming removed 2 bases from V and 3 bases from J, with 11 bases in between. There are 14 residues in the CDR3.

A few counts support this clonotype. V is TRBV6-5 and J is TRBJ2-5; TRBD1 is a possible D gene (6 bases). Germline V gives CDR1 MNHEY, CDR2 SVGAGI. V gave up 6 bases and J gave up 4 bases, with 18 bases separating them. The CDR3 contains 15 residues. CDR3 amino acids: CASSRGQTRGETQYF. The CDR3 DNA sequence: TGTGCCAGCAGCCGCGGACAGACGAGGGGAGAGACCCAGTACTTC.

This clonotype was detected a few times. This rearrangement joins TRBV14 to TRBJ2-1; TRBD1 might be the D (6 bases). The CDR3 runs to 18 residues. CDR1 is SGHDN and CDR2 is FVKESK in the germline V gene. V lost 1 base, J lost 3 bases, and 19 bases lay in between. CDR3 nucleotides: TGTGCCAGCAGCCAAGCCCTTCTCGACAGGAGTATCTACAATGAGCAGTTCTTC. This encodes CASSQALLDRSIYNEQFF.

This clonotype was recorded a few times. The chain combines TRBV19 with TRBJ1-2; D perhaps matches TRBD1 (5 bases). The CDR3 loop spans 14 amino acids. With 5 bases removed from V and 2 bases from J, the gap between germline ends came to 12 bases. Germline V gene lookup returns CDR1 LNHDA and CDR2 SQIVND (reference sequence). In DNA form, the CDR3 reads TGTGCCAGTAGTTTTGCCAGGGCCAACTATGGCTACACCTTC. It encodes CASSFARANYGYTF.

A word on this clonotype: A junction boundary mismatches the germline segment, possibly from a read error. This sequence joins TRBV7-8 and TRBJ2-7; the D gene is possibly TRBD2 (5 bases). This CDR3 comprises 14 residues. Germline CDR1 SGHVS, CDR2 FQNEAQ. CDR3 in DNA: TGTACCAGCAGCTTAGCGCAAACCCTCTACGAGCAGTACTTC. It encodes CTSSLAQTLYEQYF.

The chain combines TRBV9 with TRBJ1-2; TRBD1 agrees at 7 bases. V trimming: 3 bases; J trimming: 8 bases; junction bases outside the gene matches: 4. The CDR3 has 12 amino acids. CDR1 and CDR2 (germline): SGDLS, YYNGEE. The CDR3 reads CASSGTGEGYTF. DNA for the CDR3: TGTGCCAGCAGCGGCACAGGGGAAGGCTACACCTTC.

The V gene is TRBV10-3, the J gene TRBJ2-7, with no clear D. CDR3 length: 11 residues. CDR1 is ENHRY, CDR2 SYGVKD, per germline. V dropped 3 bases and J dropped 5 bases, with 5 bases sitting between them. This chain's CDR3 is CAISEGNEQYF. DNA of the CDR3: TGTGCCATCAGTGAAGGGAACGAGCAGTACTTC.

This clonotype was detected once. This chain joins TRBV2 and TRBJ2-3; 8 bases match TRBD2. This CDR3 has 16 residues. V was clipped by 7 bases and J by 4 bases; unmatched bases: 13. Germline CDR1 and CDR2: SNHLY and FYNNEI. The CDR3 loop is CASTPLAAPRSDTQYF. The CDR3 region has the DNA TGTGCCAGCACCCCACTAGCGGCCCCCAGGTCAGATACGCAGTATTTT.

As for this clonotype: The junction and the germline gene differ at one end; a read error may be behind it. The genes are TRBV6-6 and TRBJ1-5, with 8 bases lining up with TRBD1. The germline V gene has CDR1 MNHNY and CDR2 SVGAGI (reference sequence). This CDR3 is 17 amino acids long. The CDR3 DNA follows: TGTGCCAGCAGTTCCGAATCAGGGGGCGCGGTCAATCATCCCCAGCATTTT. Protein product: CASSSESGGAVNHPQHF.

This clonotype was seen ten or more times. The CDR3 protein is CASSYSGGAYNEQFF. Here the CDR3 DNA reads TGTGCCAGCAGCTATAGCGGTGGCGCCTACAATGAGCAGTTCTTC. V gene TRBV7-2 combines with J gene TRBJ2-1; a weak D match, TRBD2 (6 bases). Germline values: CDR1 SGHTA, CDR2 FQGNSA. The CDR3 has 15 amino acids. The V gene lost 4 bases and the J gene lost 2 bases, with 12 bases spanning the gap.

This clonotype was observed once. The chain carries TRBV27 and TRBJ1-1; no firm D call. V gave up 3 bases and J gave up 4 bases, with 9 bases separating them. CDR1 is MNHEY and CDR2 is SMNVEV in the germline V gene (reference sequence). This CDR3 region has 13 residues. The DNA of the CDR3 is TGTGCCAGCAGTTTTGCGCCTTCCACTGAAGCTTTCTTT. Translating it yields CASSFAPSTEAFF.

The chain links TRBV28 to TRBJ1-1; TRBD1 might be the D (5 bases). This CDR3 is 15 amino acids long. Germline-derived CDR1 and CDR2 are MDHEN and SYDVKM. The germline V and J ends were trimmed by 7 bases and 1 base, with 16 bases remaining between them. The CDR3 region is CASIPGRDPNTEAFF. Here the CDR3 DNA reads TGTGCCAGCATCCCCGGCCGGGACCCGAACACTGAAGCTTTCTTT.

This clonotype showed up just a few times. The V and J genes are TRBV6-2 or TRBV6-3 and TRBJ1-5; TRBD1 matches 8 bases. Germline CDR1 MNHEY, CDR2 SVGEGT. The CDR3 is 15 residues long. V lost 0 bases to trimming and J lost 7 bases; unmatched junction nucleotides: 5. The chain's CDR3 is CASSYSGQGVQPQHF. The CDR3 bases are TGTGCCAGCAGTTACTCAGGACAGGGCGTGCAGCCCCAGCATTTT.

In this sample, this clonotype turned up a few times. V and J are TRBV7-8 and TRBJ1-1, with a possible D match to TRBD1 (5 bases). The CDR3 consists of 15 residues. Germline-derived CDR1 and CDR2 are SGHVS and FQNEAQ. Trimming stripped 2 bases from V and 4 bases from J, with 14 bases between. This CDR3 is CASSLIRGAGTEAFF. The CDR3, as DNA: TGTGCCAGCAGCTTAATTCGGGGCGCGGGCACTGAAGCTTTCTTT.

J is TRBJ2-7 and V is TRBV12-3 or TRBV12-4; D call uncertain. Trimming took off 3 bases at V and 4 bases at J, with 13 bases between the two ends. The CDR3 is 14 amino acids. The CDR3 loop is CASSLEGFRYEQYF. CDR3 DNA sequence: TGTGCCAGCAGTTTGGAAGGTTTTAGGTACGAGCAGTACTTC.

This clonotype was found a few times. DNA of the CDR3: TGCAGCGTTGAAGGAGGGGGCGCGATGTTTGCTTTCTTT. Residues: CSVEGGGAMFAFF. The chain combines TRBV29-1 with TRBJ1-1; TRBD1 agrees at 7 bases. Germline CDR1 is SQVTM and CDR2 is ANQGSEA. The ends lost 1 base at V and 11 bases at J; junction bases unmatched: 10. CDR3 length: 13 residues.

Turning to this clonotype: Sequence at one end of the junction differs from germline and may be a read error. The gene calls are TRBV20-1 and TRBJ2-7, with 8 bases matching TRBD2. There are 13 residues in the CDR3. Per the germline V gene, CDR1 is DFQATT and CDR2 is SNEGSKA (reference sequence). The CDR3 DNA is TGCAGTGCCAGAGCGGGAGCGGGATACGAGCAGTACTTC. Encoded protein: CSARAGAGYEQYF.

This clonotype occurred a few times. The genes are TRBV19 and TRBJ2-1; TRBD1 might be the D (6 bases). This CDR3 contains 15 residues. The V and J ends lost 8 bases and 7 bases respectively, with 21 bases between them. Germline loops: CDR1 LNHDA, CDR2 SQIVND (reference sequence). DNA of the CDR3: TGTGCCAGTCATTACGGGACAATATTGGGGAATGAGCAGTTCTTC. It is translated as CASHYGTILGNEQFF.

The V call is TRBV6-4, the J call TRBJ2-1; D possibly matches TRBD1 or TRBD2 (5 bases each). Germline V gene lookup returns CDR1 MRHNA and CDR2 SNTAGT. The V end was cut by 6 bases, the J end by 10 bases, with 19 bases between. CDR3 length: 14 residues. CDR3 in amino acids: CASRARGDGGEQFF. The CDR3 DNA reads TGTGCCAGCAGGGCTAGAGGGGATGGGGGAGAGCAGTTCTTC.